Following are 21 T cell receptor beta chains from one sample sequenced in a study of T cell responses to AZD1222 COVID-19 vaccine. Assay: immunoSEQ multiplex PCR; the TCRdb copy retains only in-frame clones and omits some. There are roughly 120,000 clones in the sample; 88% occur only once, and 3.5% to 4% lies in the top ten. This sample comprised peripheral blood, obtained 28 days after the second AZD1222 dose. All receptors come from an adult who received the AZD1222 COVID-19 vaccine.

The chain has TRBV7-2 and TRBJ1-1; a possible D gene is TRBD1 (6 bases). Germline assignment: CDR1 SGHTA and CDR2 FQGNSA. The V end lost 7 bases, the J end lost 1 base, and 13 bases lay between the germline ends. The CDR3 is made up of 14 amino acids. The CDR3 here is CASTPQGGNTEAFF. In nucleotides, the CDR3 is TGTGCCAGCACCCCACAAGGGGGGAACACTGAAGCTTTCTTT.

The rearrangement joins TRBV5-4 to TRBJ2-7; D ambiguous. The V gene's germline CDR1 is SGHNT and CDR2 YYREEE (reference sequence). The length of the CDR3 is 13 residues. V lost 0 bases and J 10 bases, leaving 14 bases between the germline ends. The CDR3 spells CASSLDQQPHQYF. The CDR3 bases are TGTGCCAGCAGCTTGGACCAGCAACCCCATCAGTACTTC.

The rearrangement joins TRBV5-6 to TRBJ2-3, with 8 bases fitting TRBD1. The CDR3 length is 18 residues. Germline trimming cut 0 bases from V and 7 bases from J; bases unmatched to any gene: 16. Germline CDR1 and CDR2: SGHDT and YYEEEE. CDR3 DNA: TGTGCCAGCAGCTTGGTGGGGTTAGACAGGGGCGCAGCGCATACGCAGTATTTT. It encodes CASSLVGLDRGAAHTQYF.

The V and J genes are TRBV7-2 and TRBJ2-7; D is uncertain. CDR1 is SGHTA, CDR2 FQGNSA, per germline. V was trimmed by 5 bases and J by 3 bases, leaving 11 bases between them. There are 13 residues in the CDR3. The CDR3 sequence is CASSNGPFYEQYF. The CDR3 region has the DNA TGTGCCAGCAGCAACGGACCGTTCTACGAGCAGTACTTC.

The chain couples TRBV6-5 to TRBJ1-3; no definite D call. CDR3 length: 14 residues. Germline CDR1 MNHEY, CDR2 SVGAGI. V lost 2 bases to trimming and J lost 0 bases, with 5 bases between them. CDR3 in DNA: TGTGCCAGCAGTTACGGGGACTCTGGAAACACCATATATTTT. This encodes CASSYGDSGNTIYF.

The chain recombines TRBV7-2 with TRBJ1-5; 12 bases map to TRBD1. This CDR3 contains 14 residues. Germline V gene sequence: CDR1 SGHTA, CDR2 FQGNSA. V was pared by 8 bases and J by 7 bases, with 6 bases of the junction left unmatched. CDR3 bases: TGTGCCAGCGCTGGGACAGGGGGCGCCCAGCCCCAGCATTTT. This codes for CASAGTGGAQPQHF. Complete variable domain (other parts from reference TRBV7-2 and TRBJ1-5): GAGVSQSPSNKVTEKGKDVELRCDPISGHTALYWYRQSLGQGLEFLIYFQGNSAPDKSGLPSDRFSAERTGGSVSTLTIQRTQQEDSAVYLCASAGTGGAQPQHFGDGTRLSIL.

J is TRBJ1-4 and V is TRBV5-1, with D maybe TRBD1 (6 bases). Germline CDR1 and CDR2: SGHRS and YFSETQ. The CDR3 runs to 15 residues. Between the trimmed V and J ends, which lost 7 bases and 0 bases, there was a span of 13 bases. In nucleotides, the CDR3 is TGCGCCAGCCGGGTGGGGGCTTCAACTAATGAAAAACTGTTTTTT. Translating it yields CASRVGASTNEKLFF.

The chain uses TRBV7-3 and TRBJ2-1; the match to TRBD2 covers 11 bases. The CDR3 contains 19 residues. Germline CDR1 and CDR2: SGHTA and FQGTGA. The V segment lost 2 bases and the J segment 6 bases; nucleotides outside the gene matches: 15. The CDR3 reads CASSLLYSGRANRFNEQFF. In DNA form, the CDR3 reads TGTGCCAGCAGCTTATTGTATAGCGGGAGGGCCAATAGGTTCAATGAGCAGTTCTTC. Complete variable domain (other parts from reference TRBV7-3 and TRBJ2-1): GAGVSQTPSNKVTEKGKYVELRCDPISGHTALYWYRQSLGQGPEFLIYFQGTGAADDSGLPNDRFFAVRPEGSVSTLKIQRTERGDSAVYLCASSLLYSGRANRFNEQFFGPGTRLTVL.

This chain connects TRBV3-1 (or the pseudogene TRBV3-2) to TRBJ2-7; TRBD1 matches 9 bases. From germline, CDR1 is LGHDT and CDR2 YNNKEL (reference sequence). The CDR3 spans 16 residues. Unmatched junction bases numbered 8, after V lost 4 bases and J lost 1 base. CDR3 DNA: TGTGCCAGCAGCCCGGGACAGGGAACAGTTTCCTACGAGCAGTACTTC. It codes for CASSPGQGTVSYEQYF.

The CDR3 DNA reads as TGTGCCAGCAGTTTAAGGAGCGGGAGGAGCAACAATGAGCAGTTCTTC. Translating it yields CASSLRSGRSNNEQFF. The chain uses TRBV27 and TRBJ2-1, with TRBD2 identical over 9 bases. V lost 2 bases, J lost 5 bases, and 7 bases stayed unmatched. The CDR3 runs to 16 residues. Per germline, CDR1 MNHEY and CDR2 SMNVEV (reference sequence).

The chain is built from TRBV10-3 and TRBJ2-7, with TRBD2 matching 11 bases. This CDR3 has 15 amino acids. Trimming at V came to 5 bases and at J to 4 bases, leaving 7 bases not matched to a gene. The germline gives CDR1 ENHRY, CDR2 SYGVKD. CDR3 bases: TGTGCCATCAGTTCCCCCGGACTAGCGGGTTACGAGCAGTACTTC. Protein sequence: CAISSPGLAGYEQYF.

The genes are TRBV6-2 or TRBV6-3 and TRBJ2-1; D is uncertain. The V end lost 2 bases, the J end lost 3 bases, and 5 bases lay between the germline ends. Germline V gene data show CDR1 as MNHEY and CDR2 as SVGEGT. The CDR3 totals 13 residues. CDR3 sequence: CASSYEIYNEQFF. In DNA form, the CDR3 reads TGTGCCAGCAGTTACGAAATCTACAATGAGCAGTTCTTC.

This rearrangement joins TRBV10-3 to TRBJ1-2; maybe TRBD1 (6 bases). Germline CDR1 and CDR2: ENHRY and SYGVKD. The CDR3 contains 14 residues. V lost 7 bases and J lost 8, with 20 bases in between. The CDR3 here is CAITLGANRVGYTF. The DNA of the CDR3 is TGTGCCATCACTTTGGGGGCAAACAGGGTCGGCTACACCTTC.

The chain recombines TRBV19 with TRBJ2-1; 11 bases map to TRBD2. The CDR3 loop spans 20 amino acids. J gave up 2 bases and V 7 bases, and 19 bases lay outside the gene matches. In germline, CDR1 is LNHDA, CDR2 SQIVND (reference sequence). CDR3 sequence (DNA): TGTGCCAGTACCCCAGGGGGCGAACTAGCGGGAGTTCTCCCCTACAATGAGCAGTTCTTC. It yields the protein CASTPGGELAGVLPYNEQFF.

This clone occurred a few times. The chain carries TRBV9 and TRBJ1-6; no definite D call. Trimming stripped 3 bases from V and 10 bases from J, with 14 bases between. This CDR3 comprises 14 residues. Looked up from germline, CDR1 is SGDLS and CDR2 is YYNGEE. The CDR3 loop is CASSATRARSPLHF. CDR3 in DNA: TGTGCCAGCAGCGCCACCCGGGCTCGATCACCCCTCCACTTT.

The V call is TRBV12-3 or TRBV12-4, the J call TRBJ1-5, with TRBD1 as a possible D gene (5 bases). The ends were cut back, 6 bases at V and 11 bases at J, with 17 bases in the middle. The CDR3 runs to 13 residues. In nucleotides, the CDR3 is TGTGCCAGCAGCCCGGGACTCGCGCCGACCCAGCATTTT. It codes for CASSPGLAPTQHF.

The gene calls are TRBV11-2 and TRBJ2-1; D is unresolved. The CDR3 is 16 amino acids. Trimming stripped 3 bases from V and 0 bases from J, with 12 bases between. Germline values: CDR1 SGHAT, CDR2 FQNNGV. The CDR3 nucleotides read TGTGCCAGCAGCTTTAAGGTGGTGCGCTCCTACAATGAGCAGTTCTTC. Its protein product is CASSFKVVRSYNEQFF.

The chain couples TRBV7-9 to TRBJ2-7; TRBD2 matches 7 bases. CDR1 is SEHNR and CDR2 is FQNEAQ in the germline V gene (reference sequence). This CDR3 is 16 amino acids long. The J segment lost 0 bases and the V segment lost 1 base, leaving 6 bases of the junction unmatched. This chain's CDR3 is CASSLDLAGVSYEQYF. The CDR3 DNA follows: TGTGCCAGCAGCTTAGATCTGGCGGGGGTCTCCTACGAGCAGTACTTC.

As to this clone: A read error may account for a junction end that differs from germline. The rearrangement joins TRBV28 to TRBJ2-7, with 7 positions matching TRBD1. This CDR3 is built from 16 residues. Germline CDR1 is MDHEN and CDR2 is SYDVKM. CDR3 protein: CASSRGPGVFSYGQYF. In nucleotides, the CDR3 is TGTGCCAGCAGTAGGGGGCCCGGAGTCTTCTCCTACGGGCAGTACTTC.

This clone was recorded only once. The J gene is TRBJ2-3, the V gene TRBV18; TRBD2 matches at 7 bases. J lost 4 bases, V lost 2 bases, and 0 bases had no gene match. Germline V lookup: CDR1 KGHSH, CDR2 LQKENI. CDR3 size: 13 residues. The CDR3 spells CASSPGGADTQYF. The CDR3 region has the DNA TGTGCCAGCTCACCAGGGGGGGCAGATACGCAGTATTTT.

J is TRBJ1-1 and V is TRBV7-9, with 8 positions matching TRBD1. CDR3 length: 14 residues. Germline lookup yields CDR1 SEHNR and CDR2 FQNEAQ (reference sequence). The J segment lost 6 bases and the V segment lost 1 base, leaving 4 bases of the junction unmatched. CDR3 residues: CASSLEDRGPEAFF. The CDR3 bases are TGTGCCAGCAGCTTAGAAGACAGGGGACCTGAAGCTTTCTTT.